The sequence of this TCR beta chain was determined in a study of cytomegalovirus exposure and HLA in healthy donors. It was with 60 Vbeta and 13 Jbeta primers that the PCR ran. Some clones are missing from TCRdb's copy, which holds only in-frame ones; the method was immunoSEQ multiplex PCR. The repertoire holds 130,000 or so clones, with roughly 76% as singletons. CDR3 length equals 14 residues. Sequencing was performed on PBMCs. The sequence was collected from a man younger than 45 in good health and CMV-seronegative. The chain recombines TRBV21-1 with TRBJ2-7; the table's D call of TRBD1 was not tested on the DNA. TRBV21-1 is reported as a pseudogene. The CDR3 spells CARHRQIERYEQYF. CDR3 nucleotide sequence: TGTGCCAGACACCGACAGATCGAACGCTACGAGCAGTACTTC.